The 16 T cell receptor beta chains in this list originate from one sample, sequenced in a study of somatic mutations in cytotoxic T cells in rheumatoid arthritis. Using immunoSEQ multiplex PCR, the repertoire was profiled, and TCRdb retains in-frame clones only, with some absent. The data show about 17,000 clones, approximately 80% seen once. Sample: CD8+ T cells sorted from blood. All receptors come from an adult with rheumatoid arthritis.

The chain employs TRBV7-9 and TRBJ2-1; 9 bases are shared with TRBD2. V trimming: 5 bases; J trimming: 4 bases; junction bases outside the gene matches: 9. CDR1 and CDR2 from the germline V gene are SEHNR and FQNEAQ (reference sequence). This CDR3 has 16 residues. This CDR3 reads CASSARGSGSYNEQFF. The DNA of the CDR3 is TGTGCCAGCAGCGCCAGGGGTAGCGGGAGTTACAATGAGCAGTTCTTC.

V usage is TRBV4-1 and J usage is TRBJ2-7; 11 bases are shared with TRBD1. Germline CDR1 reads MGHRA; CDR2 reads YSYEKL. The junction had 3 bases not matched to a gene; V was cut back by 2 bases and J by 3 bases. The CDR3 runs 15 residues. Here the CDR3 reads CASSQSGTGGYEQYF. DNA for the CDR3: TGCGCCAGCAGCCAAAGCGGGACAGGGGGCTACGAGCAGTACTTC.

This clone has just one count. This sequence joins TRBV6-1 and TRBJ2-1; 11 nucleotides align to TRBD1. CDR3 length equals 14 residues. Germline values: CDR1 MNHNS, CDR2 SASEGT. After removal of 1 base from V and 9 bases from J, the junction contained 2 bases not matched to a gene. In DNA form, the CDR3 reads TGTGCCAGCAGTGAAGGTGGGACAGGGGGTGAGCAGTTCTTC. Protein product: CASSEGGTGGEQFF.

The rearrangement uses TRBV9 and TRBJ2-1; no reliable D call. CDR1 and CDR2 (germline): SGDLS, YYNGEE. CDR3 length equals 12 residues. The V end was cut by 0 bases, the J end by 6 bases, with 4 bases between. This chain's CDR3 is CASSVGVNEQFF. The CDR3 DNA reads TGTGCCAGCAGCGTAGGGGTCAATGAGCAGTTCTTC.

The chain links TRBV5-6 to TRBJ2-3; the D is unclear. The V and J ends lost 4 bases and 2 bases respectively, with 5 bases between them. The length of the CDR3 is 12 residues. Germline values: CDR1 SGHDT, CDR2 YYEEEE. CDR3 in amino acids: CASSPSTDTQYF. The CDR3 nucleotides are TGTGCCAGCAGCCCCTCCACAGATACGCAGTATTTT. Complete variable domain (other parts from reference TRBV5-6 and TRBJ2-3): DAGVTQSPTHLIKTRGQQVTLRCSPKSGHDTVSWYQQALGQGPQFIFQYYEEEERQRGNFPDRFSGHQFPNYSSELNVNALLLGDSALYLCASSPSTDTQYFGPGTRLTVL.

V gene TRBV6-5 combines with J gene TRBJ1-1; 7 bases line up with TRBD1. Germline V lookup: CDR1 MNHEY, CDR2 SVGAGI. V lost 10 bases, J lost 4 bases, and 12 bases stayed unmatched. The CDR3 has 14 residues. The CDR3 here is CATVLYRGGTEAFF. The DNA of the CDR3 is TGTGCCACCGTACTGTACAGGGGTGGCACTGAAGCTTTCTTT.

The chain links TRBV4-1 to TRBJ2-5; D is uncertain. The CDR3 runs to 11 residues. V was clipped by 5 bases and J by 4 bases, with 5 bases between them. Germline CDR1 reads MGHRA; CDR2 reads YSYEKL. The CDR3 is CASSKGETQYF. In DNA, the CDR3 is TGCGCCAGCAGCAAGGGAGAGACCCAGTACTTC.

The chain couples TRBV6-5 to TRBJ1-2; perhaps TRBD1 as D (5 bases). Trimming stripped 0 bases from V and 9 bases from J, with 14 bases between. This CDR3 spans 14 amino acids. Germline lookup yields CDR1 MNHEY and CDR2 SVGAGI. The CDR3: CASSYSVQGMSYTF. CDR3 in DNA: TGTGCCAGCAGTTACTCGGTGCAGGGCATGAGCTACACCTTC.

The rearrangement uses TRBV5-1 and TRBJ1-1, with TRBD1 matching 7 bases. CDR3 size: 15 residues. Trimming at V came to 3 bases and at J to 0 bases, leaving 5 bases not matched to a gene. The germline V gene encodes CDR1 SGHRS and CDR2 YFSETQ. The CDR3 DNA sequence: TGCGCCAGCAGCTACGGGACAGCTCTGAACACTGAAGCTTTCTTT. It codes for CASSYGTALNTEAFF. Combining the CDR3 with reference TRBV5-1 and TRBJ1-1 gives the whole variable domain KAGVTQTPRYLIKTRGQQVTLSCSPISGHRSVSWYQQTPGQGLQFLFEYFSETQRNKGNFPGRFSGRQFSNSRSEMNVSTLELGDSALYLCASSYGTALNTEAFFGQGTRLTVV.

This chain uses TRBV5-4 with TRBJ1-1, with D possibly being TRBD1 (5 bases). Between the trimmed V and J ends, which lost 7 bases and 4 bases, there was a span of 14 bases. This CDR3 has 13 amino acids. The V gene's germline CDR1 is SGHNT and CDR2 YYREEE (reference sequence). CDR3 amino acids: CASSGGAATEAFF. The CDR3 DNA reads TGTGCCAGCTCTGGCGGGGCGGCCACTGAAGCTTTCTTT.

The chain carries TRBV4-1 and TRBJ2-3, with 7 bases aligning to TRBD2. The CDR3 length is 20 residues. Germline trimming cut 0 bases from V and 0 bases from J; bases unmatched to any gene: 15. CDR1 is MGHRA and CDR2 is YSYEKL in the germline V gene. The CDR3 sequence: CASSQEAGIPSGASTDTQYF. The CDR3 DNA reads TGCGCCAGCAGCCAAGAAGCAGGGATTCCTAGCGGAGCTAGCACAGATACGCAGTATTTT.

The rearrangement uses TRBV19 and TRBJ1-5; D ambiguous. The germline gives CDR1 LNHDA, CDR2 SQIVND (reference sequence). The V end was cut by 1 base, the J end by 3 bases, with 10 bases between. The CDR3 covers 15 residues. This CDR3 reads CASSIGQDPNQPQHF. The CDR3, as DNA: TGTGCCAGTAGTATAGGGCAGGACCCCAATCAGCCCCAGCATTTT. The full variable domain, its missing parts supplied by reference TRBV19 and TRBJ1-5, is DGGITQSPKYLFRKEGQNVTLSCEQNLNHDAMYWYRQDPGQGLRLIYYSQIVNDFQKGDIAEGYSVSREKKESFPLTVTSAQKNPTAFYLCASSIGQDPNQPQHFGDGTRLSIL.

The chain combines TRBV21-1 with TRBJ1-5. TRBV21-1 is a pseudogene segment. CDR3 length equals 18 residues. CDR3 residues: CASSKEGLGRDYNQPQHF. Here the CDR3 DNA reads TGTGCCAGCAGCAAAGAGGGACTTGGCAGGGACTACAATCAGCCCCAGCATTTT.

This clone is judged medium-sized. The chain combines TRBV6-4 with TRBJ2-7; 8 bases line up with TRBD2. V was clipped by 3 bases and J by 5 bases; unmatched bases: 6. Germline V gene lookup returns CDR1 MRHNA and CDR2 SNTAGT. The CDR3 contains 14 residues. The CDR3 nucleotides read TGTGCCAGCAGTGAGCTGAGCGGGAGTGACGAGCAGTACTTC. Residues: CASSELSGSDEQYF.

The V and J genes are TRBV2 and TRBJ2-1; possible D gene TRBD1, 5 bases. The CDR3 has 14 amino acids. V was trimmed by 8 bases and J by 3 bases, leaving 14 bases between them. Germline-derived CDR1 and CDR2 are SNHLY and FYNNEI. CDR3 coding DNA: TGTGCCAGCCTTGGGGCAGGAGTCTACAATGAGCAGTTCTTC. Encoded protein: CASLGAGVYNEQFF.

This chain connects TRBV27 to TRBJ2-6; TRBD1 matches 8 bases. Per the germline V gene, CDR1 is MNHEY and CDR2 is SMNVEV (reference sequence). The ends lost 1 base at V and 3 bases at J; junction bases unmatched: 5. The CDR3 is 17 amino acids. This CDR3 is CASSLWGTGGGANVLTF. CDR3 nucleotides: TGTGCCAGCAGTTTATGGGGGACAGGTGGTGGGGCCAACGTCCTGACTTTC.